The T cell receptor (beta chain) under discussion was sequenced for a study of blood T cell repertoires in COVID-19. For the study at large: From the United States, Italy and Spain came samples of acute and convalescent COVID-19. T cells, B-cell-depleted T cells, or PBMCs supplied cDNA or gDNA.

Those enrolled in Seattle joined during active infection and were followed longitudinally afterward. As originally analysed: By means of reference gene primer amplification, nucleated cell counts were estimated. Profiled with immunoSEQ multiplex PCR; TCRdb holds only in-frame clones, not every one. V and J calls and clone size follow that table, whereas D and trimming were derived from the DNA. The sample carries about 180,000 clones, about 81% recorded once. Germline CDR1 and CDR2: SQVTM and ANQGSEA. Trimming removed 5 bases at V and 4 bases at J, with 14 bases between. The CDR3 extends over 13 amino acids.

This rearrangement joins TRBV29-1 to TRBJ1-1, with D hard to call. This receptor was obtained from a woman of 80 years or more with COVID-19, enrolled during active disease. Sequencing used peripheral blood. The CDR3 here is CSVSSTLFTEAFF. The CDR3 coding sequence is TGCAGCGTTAGCTCCACCCTGTTCACTGAAGCTTTCTTT. The entire variable domain, with the rest obtained from reference TRBV29-1 and TRBJ1-1, is as follows: SAVISQKPSRDICQRGTSLTIQCQVDSQVTMMFWYRQQPGQSLTLIATANQGSEATYESGFVIDKFPISRPNLTFSTLTVSNMSPEDSSIYLCSVSSTLFTEAFFGQGTRLTVV.